These 31 T cell receptor beta chains were all obtained from the same sample, sequenced in a study of T-cell memory formation after mild COVID-19. TCRdb re-analysed the 5' RACE reads in MiXCR, keeping a single row per CDR3 protein. The data show roughly 250,000 distinct CDR3 sequences, 15% to 20% seen once. Input material: PBMCs or a T cell subset sorted from them (not recorded which). The receptors come from a man between 18 and 35 years old who had mild COVID-19 (a few samples of this study predate the infection). Cell type and time point are not known.

This clonotype turned up a few times. The genes are TRBV10-3 and TRBJ1-4; D gene uncertain. Germline CDR1 and CDR2: ENHRY and SYGVKD. V shed 0 bases and J shed 6 bases, with 2 bases lying between them. The CDR3 length is 12 residues. The CDR3 protein is CAISESYEKLFF. The CDR3 DNA is TGTGCCATCAGTGAGTCGTATGAAAAACTGTTTTTT.

V usage is TRBV7-2 and J usage is TRBJ2-2; TRBD2 agrees at 8 bases. The germline V gene has CDR1 SGHTA and CDR2 FQGNSA. V was clipped by 5 bases and J by 4 bases; unmatched bases: 9. CDR3 length: 16 amino acids. The CDR3 DNA reads as TGTGCCAGCAGCCCAGGAGGGGCGGGGGGCACCGGGGAGCTGTTTTTT. Translating it yields CASSPGGAGGTGELFF.

About this clonotype itself: Sequence at one end of the junction differs from germline and may be a read error. The chain links TRBV6-6 to TRBJ2-1, with TRBD2 identical over 8 bases. Germline CDR1 reads MNHNY; CDR2 reads SVGAGI (reference sequence). This CDR3 comprises 14 residues. CDR3 coding DNA: TGTGCCGGCAGTCGGGGGGGCACTGTCTATGAGCAGTTCTTC. Encoded protein: CAGSRGGTVYEQFF.

J is TRBJ1-4 and V is TRBV12-3 or TRBV12-4; D unclear. CDR3 length: 12 amino acids. The germline V and J ends were trimmed by 3 bases and 2 bases, with 1 base remaining between them. This CDR3 is CASSFTNEKLFF. The DNA for the CDR3 is TGTGCCAGCAGTTTTACTAATGAAAAACTGTTTTTT.

This clonotype has a count of ten or more. The chain is built from TRBV12-3 or TRBV12-4 and TRBJ2-4; 11 nucleotides align to TRBD1. CDR3 length equals 13 residues. V lost 7 bases, J lost 7 bases, and 3 bases stayed unmatched. The CDR3 spells CASTGDRGNIQYF. The DNA for the CDR3 is TGTGCCAGCACCGGGGACAGGGGGAACATTCAGTACTTC.

This clonotype has a handful of counts. The chain couples TRBV24-1 to TRBJ2-3, with D unclear. The CDR3 sequence is 12 residues long. CDR1 is KGHDR and CDR2 is SFDVKD in the germline V gene. Trimming took 6 bases from V and 5 from J, leaving 8 bases between them. The DNA for the CDR3 is TGTGCCACCAGTACGGACCAAGATACGCAGTATTTT. This codes for CATSTDQDTQYF.

This clonotype was found a few times. J is TRBJ1-2 and V is TRBV4-2; TRBD1 matches at 7 bases. This CDR3 region has 17 residues. CDR1 is LGHNA and CDR2 is YNFKEQ in the germline V gene. The J segment lost 3 bases and the V segment lost 0 bases, leaving 10 bases of the junction unmatched. CDR3: CASSQDFAQGVYYGYTF. The CDR3 bases are TGTGCCAGCAGCCAAGACTTTGCCCAGGGGGTTTACTATGGCTACACCTTC.

This clonotype was counted between two and nine times. The CDR3 DNA sequence: TGCGCCAGCAGCCACGAGGTCGGCCACGGCTATGGCTACACCTTC. Protein: CASSHEVGHGYGYTF. V usage is TRBV4-3 and J usage is TRBJ1-2; D is unresolved. CDR1 and CDR2 (germline): LGHNA, YSLEER. Between the trimmed V and J ends, which lost 3 bases and 4 bases, there was a span of 15 bases. The CDR3 runs 15 residues.

This clonotype has ten or more counts. The chain carries TRBV6-5 and TRBJ2-5; 8 bases agree with TRBD2. Trimming at V came to 6 bases and at J to 3 bases, leaving 9 bases not matched to a gene. Germline values: CDR1 MNHEY, CDR2 SVGAGI. This CDR3 spans 15 amino acids. CDR3 amino acids: CASSRRLAREETQYF. For the CDR3, the DNA is TGTGCCAGCAGCCGTCGACTAGCGAGGGAAGAGACCCAGTACTTC.

In this sample, this clonotype turned up a few times. The chain employs TRBV10-3 and TRBJ2-2; 9 nucleotides agree with TRBD1. The V gene end was trimmed by 3 bases and the J gene end by 6 bases; junction bases not matched to a gene: 2. The length of the CDR3 is 14 residues. Germline-derived CDR1 and CDR2 are ENHRY and SYGVKD. In nucleotides, the CDR3 is TGTGCCATCAGTGAAGACAGGGGGGCCGGGGAGCTGTTTTTT. Translating it yields CAISEDRGAGELFF.

This clonotype was detected a few times. The chain carries TRBV6-5 and TRBJ1-1, with a possible D match to TRBD1 (5 bases). The CDR3 covers 14 residues. CDR1 is MNHEY and CDR2 is SVGAGI in the germline V gene. V was shortened by 0 bases and J by 4 bases, with 9 bases between the two germline ends. The CDR3: CASSYSGDSTEAFF. The CDR3 nucleotides are TGTGCCAGCAGTTACTCGGGTGACAGCACTGAAGCTTTCTTT.

This clonotype has more than one count but fewer than ten. This sequence joins TRBV4-2 and TRBJ2-3; TRBD1 aligns across 8 bases. CDR3 length: 14 amino acids. Germline trimming cut 1 base from V and 3 bases from J; bases unmatched to any gene: 0. CDR1 is LGHNA and CDR2 is YNFKEQ in the germline V gene. For the CDR3, the DNA is TGTGCCAGCAGCCAAGGGACAGGGACAGATACGCAGTATTTT. This codes for CASSQGTGTDTQYF.

The table lists this clonotype with a few counts. The rearrangement joins TRBV11-1 to TRBJ2-2; D is unclear. Germline CDR1 is SGHAT and CDR2 is FQDESV (reference sequence). The CDR3 sequence is 15 residues long. V was trimmed by 4 bases and J by 0 bases, leaving 9 bases between them. CDR3 residues: CASSSSSPNTGELFF. The CDR3, as DNA: TGTGCCAGCAGCTCCAGCAGCCCGAACACCGGGGAGCTGTTTTTT.

In its sample, this clonotype was seen a few times. V and J are TRBV3-1 and TRBJ1-3; D gene ambiguous. Trimming took off 4 bases at V and 8 bases at J, with 9 bases between the two ends. Germline CDR1 LGHDT, CDR2 YNNKEL (reference sequence). CDR3 size: 12 residues. CDR3 protein: CASSRGWDTIYF. The CDR3, as DNA: TGTGCCAGCAGCCGAGGGTGGGACACCATATATTTT.

This clonotype was detected a few times. The chain employs TRBV29-1 and TRBJ2-3; the D is unclear. The CDR3 loop spans 11 amino acids. V lost 6 bases, J lost 2 bases, and 6 bases lay in between. Germline V gives CDR1 SQVTM, CDR2 ANQGSEA. CDR3 region: CSVSVTDTQYF. CDR3 nucleotide sequence: TGCAGCGTGTCAGTCACAGATACGCAGTATTTT.

V usage is TRBV5-6 and J usage is TRBJ2-7; D may correspond to TRBD1 or TRBD2 (5 bases each). Germline V gives CDR1 SGHDT, CDR2 YYEEEE. There are 12 residues in the CDR3. The CDR3 region is CASSMGVYEQYV. The CDR3 DNA is TGTGCTAGCAGTATGGGGGTCTACGAGCAGTACGTC.

The J gene is TRBJ2-1, the V gene TRBV3-2; the D segment call TRBD1 is taken from the table without a DNA check. TRBV3-2 is tagged as a pseudogene. The CDR3 is made up of 16 amino acids. This chain's CDR3 is CASSQTGGWSYNEQFF. The CDR3 DNA is TGTGCCAGCAGCCAGACGGGGGGATGGTCCTACAATGAGCAGTTCTTC.

This clonotype has just a few counts. This sequence joins TRBV7-6 and TRBJ2-1; D is uncertain. The germline V gene has CDR1 SGHVS and CDR2 FNYEAQ. V was pared by 3 bases and J by 8 bases, with 8 bases between. This CDR3 contains 12 residues. The CDR3 DNA is TGTGCCAGCAGCTTCTTTAAACATGAGCAGTTCTTC. Its protein is CASSFFKHEQFF.

This clonotype was seen only a few times. This chain links TRBV9 with TRBJ2-7; 10 nucleotides agree with TRBD1. The junction had 7 bases not matched to a gene; V was cut back by 5 bases and J by 5 bases. Germline V CDR1 and CDR2: SGDLS, YYNGEE. The CDR3 runs to 14 residues. CDR3 sequence (DNA): TGTGCCAGCAGTCGAAGACAGGGGGCCGACGAGCAGTACTTC. It is translated as CASSRRQGADEQYF.

This clonotype has just a few counts. The chain employs TRBV7-4 and TRBJ1-1, with 8 positions matching TRBD1. The V gene's germline CDR1 is SGHVT and CDR2 SQSDAQ. This CDR3 has 15 residues. J was trimmed by 3 bases and V by 5 bases; bases with no gene match: 8. CDR3 DNA: TGTGCCAGCAGCCCGATACAGGGGGTCTACACTGAAGCTTTCTTT. Translation gives CASSPIQGVYTEAFF.

This clonotype was counted many times. The gene calls are TRBV7-6 and TRBJ2-3; D uncertain. V lost 1 base and J 5 bases, leaving 10 bases between the germline ends. Germline CDR1 and CDR2: SGHVS and FNYEAQ. This CDR3 region has 14 residues. CDR3: CASSLGASQDTQYF. The DNA for the CDR3 is TGTGCCAGCAGCTTAGGGGCTAGTCAAGATACGCAGTATTTT.

The genes are TRBV18 and TRBJ2-3; D remains unclear. The CDR3 covers 13 residues. Germline loops: CDR1 KGHSH, CDR2 LQKENI. Trimming pared 6 bases from V and 0 bases from J, leaving 7 bases between. The CDR3 loop is CASSRISTDTQYF. CDR3 coding DNA: TGTGCCAGCTCCAGGATTAGCACAGATACGCAGTATTTT.

The V gene is TRBV28, the J gene TRBJ2-2; D is undetermined. V was shortened by 5 bases and J by 3 bases, with 13 bases between the two germline ends. Germline assignment: CDR1 MDHEN and CDR2 SYDVKM. The CDR3 has 15 amino acids. CDR3 amino acids: CASSPEVLDTGELFF. Written as DNA, the CDR3 is TGTGCCAGCAGTCCAGAGGTCCTCGACACCGGGGAGCTGTTTTTT. Filled out from reference TRBV28 and TRBJ2-2, the complete variable domain reads DVKVTQSSRYLVKRTGEKVFLECVQDMDHENMFWYRQDPGLGLRLIYFSYDVKMKEKGDIPEGYSVSREKKERFSLILESASTNQTSMYLCASSPEVLDTGELFFGEGSRLTVL.

A note on this clonotype: A read error may produce the germline difference seen at one junction end. The chain employs TRBV7-2 and TRBJ2-3; 7 bases align to TRBD1. Germline lookup yields CDR1 SGHTA and CDR2 FQGNSA. The CDR3 sequence is 14 residues long. The CDR3 DNA reads TGTGCCTGCAGCTTGAGGGGGCGCACAGATACGCAGTATTTT. This encodes CACSLRGRTDTQYF.

The rearrangement uses TRBV5-1 and TRBJ1-2; D remains ambiguous. With 3 bases removed from V and 2 bases from J, the gap between germline ends came to 14 bases. Looked up from germline, CDR1 is SGHRS and CDR2 is YFSETQ. This CDR3 has 15 residues. The CDR3 reads CASSSVSAANYGYTF. The CDR3, as DNA: TGCGCCAGCAGCTCGGTCTCCGCGGCCAACTATGGCTACACCTTC.

This clonotype was detected only a few times. The chain couples TRBV4-2 to TRBJ2-4, with TRBD2 matching over 7 bases. The germline V gene encodes CDR1 LGHNA and CDR2 YNFKEQ. The CDR3 runs 14 residues. The V gene end was trimmed by 0 bases and the J gene end by 8 bases; junction bases not matched to a gene: 4. CDR3 sequence (DNA): TGTGCCAGCAGCCAAGATCCCGGGGGGTACATTCAGTACTTC. Protein product: CASSQDPGGYIQYF.

This clonotype was observed a handful of times. This chain uses TRBV12-3 or TRBV12-4 with TRBJ2-1, with D unclear. The V end lost 2 bases, the J end lost 5 bases, and 7 bases lay between the germline ends. The CDR3 has 13 amino acids. CDR3 in DNA: TGTGCCAGCAGTTTATACGGAGACAATGAGCAGTTCTTC. Translation gives CASSLYGDNEQFF.

This clonotype came up a few times. The V gene is TRBV9, the J gene TRBJ2-1; a weak D match, TRBD1 (6 bases). CDR1 is SGDLS, CDR2 YYNGEE, per germline. The CDR3 spans 15 residues. V was cut by 0 bases and J by 12 bases, with 19 bases left in between. The CDR3 here is CASSVDGGQKPVQFF. The CDR3 DNA sequence: TGTGCCAGCAGCGTAGATGGGGGACAAAAGCCTGTGCAGTTCTTC.

The CDR3 spells CASSFMRARGWVETQYF. CDR3 coding DNA: TGTGCCAGCAGCTTTATGCGGGCTAGAGGGTGGGTAGAGACCCAGTACTTC. The V and J genes are TRBV7-2 and TRBJ2-5; the D gene is possibly TRBD2 (5 bases). This CDR3 is built from 17 residues. Trimming removed 3 bases from V and 4 bases from J, with 21 bases in between. CDR1 is SGHTA, CDR2 FQGNSA, per germline.

This clonotype was detected only once. V usage is TRBV4-1 and J usage is TRBJ1-5, with TRBD1 as a possible D gene (6 bases). Germline CDR1 and CDR2: MGHRA and YSYEKL. The CDR3 contains 14 residues. Trimming took off 0 bases at V and 7 bases at J, with 10 bases between the two ends. In DNA form, the CDR3 reads TGCGCCAGCAGCCAAGAGTCAGGGGACCAGCCCCAGCATTTT. The encoded protein is CASSQESGDQPQHF.

Comment on this clonotype: One end of the junction varies from germline; a read error may be responsible. The chain recombines TRBV9 with TRBJ2-3; 8 bases are shared with TRBD1. Per germline, CDR1 SGDLS and CDR2 YYNGEE. The CDR3 has 16 amino acids. The CDR3 DNA sequence: TGTGCCAGCAGCCCTGACGTAGGACAGGGCACACATACGCAGTATTTT. It translates to CASSPDVGQGTHTQYF. Full variable domain (remainder filled in from reference TRBV9 and TRBJ2-3): DSGVTQTPKHLITATGQRVTLRCSPRSGDLSVYWYQQSLDQGLQFLIQYYNGEERAKGNILERFSAQQFPDLHSELNLSSLELGDSALYFCASSPDVGQGTHTQYFGPGTRLTVL.